This TCR beta chain appears in the sequencing data of a study of cytomegalovirus exposure and HLA in healthy donors. The study, taken as a whole, reports: Sequencing probably produced one cluster of sequence variants that were highly shared. Most of the TCR beta V segments (in an earlier analysis) were productive either about 87% or about 30% of the time. Common viral pathogens (according to a later analysis) appeared linked to several of the most significant clusters. Reportedly, a later analysis found an Asian-associated ancestry cluster had fewer N-insertions than the approximately 600-donor mean.

Concerning this clone: Its antigen is currently unknown.

With 60 Vbeta and 13 Jbeta primers, the PCR was carried out. Libraries were prepared by immunoSEQ multiplex PCR; TCRdb keeps only in-frame clonotypes and omits some of them. The sample includes about 160,000 clones, 81% of them seen just once. The CDR3 loop spans 16 amino acids. J gave up 5 bases and V 4 bases, and 9 bases lay outside the gene matches. In germline, CDR1 is SGHNT, CDR2 YYREEE (reference sequence). Specimen: PBMCs. The V call is TRBV5-4, the J call TRBJ2-5; 12 nucleotides agree with TRBD1. The clonotype originates from a man aged 45 to 65 in good health and CMV-seropositive. CDR3 bases: TGTGCCAGCAGCGGGACAGGGGGCGTCGGATTGGAGACCCAGTACTTC. Encoded protein: CASSGTGGVGLETQYF.